This entry lists 19 T cell receptor beta chains sequenced from one sample in a study of patients and donors after allogeneic stem cell transplantation. Using its own MiXCR run on the RT-PCR reads, TCRdb lists one record per CDR3 protein. The sample includes more than 9,000 distinct CDR3 sequences, under 25% of them seen just once. Sequencing was performed on blood, either unsorted or a sorted T cell fraction (not recorded which). These receptors all stem from a human donor who was either an allogeneic HSCT recipient or a stem cell or donor lymphocyte infusion donor (not recorded which). It is not recorded whose cells these are; they may come from a transplant donor.

The V and J genes are TRBV20-1 and TRBJ1-1; D is ambiguous. The V end lost 6 bases, the J end lost 1 base, and 9 bases lay between the germline ends. Looked up from germline, CDR1 is DFQATT and CDR2 is SNEGSKA (reference sequence). The CDR3 extends over 12 amino acids. CDR3 region: CSAGRGNTEAFF. In nucleotides, the CDR3 is TGCAGTGCCGGCCGGGGGAACACTGAAGCTTTCTTT.

This clonotype was detected many times. The rearrangement links TRBV20-1 to TRBJ2-7; D is ambiguous. Per the germline V gene, CDR1 is DFQATT and CDR2 is SNEGSKA (reference sequence). The CDR3 loop spans 14 amino acids. V was pared by 3 bases and J by 0 bases, with 12 bases between. The CDR3 sequence: CSARRSGNSYEQYF. In DNA, the CDR3 is TGCAGTGCTAGGCGAAGTGGAAACTCCTACGAGCAGTACTTC.

This clonotype has at least ten counts. The V and J genes are TRBV7-2 and TRBJ1-1; no firm D call. CDR1 and CDR2 (germline): SGHTA, FQGNSA. This CDR3 has 15 residues. Trimming cost V 1 base and J 4 bases, with 13 bases left between them. In DNA form, the CDR3 reads TGTGCCAGCAGCTTAGTGACCGGGGTCGGCACTGAAGCTTTCTTT. Residues: CASSLVTGVGTEAFF.

This clonotype has just a few counts. The chain joins TRBV5-1 to TRBJ2-7; the match to TRBD1 covers 8 bases. Trimming at V came to 0 bases and at J to 0 bases, leaving 2 bases not matched to a gene. The germline V gene has CDR1 SGHRS and CDR2 YFSETQ. The CDR3 consists of 15 residues. The CDR3 coding sequence is TGCGCCAGCAGCTTGGGGACAGGGAGCTCCTACGAGCAGTACTTC. It codes for CASSLGTGSSYEQYF.

This clonotype was recorded a few times. This chain joins TRBV27 and TRBJ1-5; no definite D call. The CDR3 spans 14 residues. Trimming removed 2 bases from V and 6 bases from J, with 11 bases in between. The germline CDR1 and CDR2 sequences are MNHEY and SMNVEV (reference sequence). The CDR3 nucleotides read TGTGCCAGCAGTTTAGCCGGGGTCGGTCAGCCCCAGCATTTT. It codes for CASSLAGVGQPQHF.

This clonotype was counted a few times. The genes are TRBV5-1 and TRBJ2-1, with D unresolved. Trimming shortened V by 1 base and J by 5 bases, and 13 bases separated the two germline ends. CDR3 size: 15 residues. Germline lookup yields CDR1 SGHRS and CDR2 YFSETQ. The DNA for the CDR3 is TGCGCCAGCAGCTTGCGTAACCGTAGGGACAATGAGCAGTTCTTC. Translated, it gives CASSLRNRRDNEQFF.

This clonotype was seen more than once but under ten times. The chain is built from TRBV12-3 or TRBV12-4 and TRBJ1-3, with D unresolved. Trimming removed 8 bases from V and 0 bases from J, with 8 bases in between. The CDR3 has 13 residues. The CDR3 is CASSRSSGNTIYF. CDR3 bases: TGTGCCAGCTCTAGAAGCTCTGGAAACACCATATATTTT.

This clonotype has more than one count but fewer than ten. The chain joins TRBV11-2 to TRBJ2-3; a weak D match, TRBD2 (5 bases). The germline V and J ends were trimmed by 1 base and 6 bases, with 5 bases remaining between them. The germline gives CDR1 SGHAT, CDR2 FQNNGV. This CDR3 spans 12 amino acids. CDR3 nucleotide sequence: TGTGCCAGCAGCTTAGGCGGGGATACGCAGTATTTT. It codes for CASSLGGDTQYF.

This clonotype is medium-sized within its sample. The V and J genes are TRBV4-1 and TRBJ1-1; no clear D. The germline V and J ends were trimmed by 1 base and 0 bases, with 9 bases remaining between them. The germline V gene has CDR1 MGHRA and CDR2 YSYEKL. CDR3 size: 15 residues. CDR3 amino acids: CASSQGTDMNTEAFF. The CDR3 nucleotides are TGCGCCAGCAGCCAAGGCACAGACATGAACACTGAAGCTTTCTTT.

This clonotype has only a few counts. This chain joins TRBV19 and TRBJ1-1, with 8 bases fitting TRBD1. The J segment lost 5 bases and the V segment lost 5 bases, leaving 4 bases of the junction unmatched. The germline gives CDR1 LNHDA, CDR2 SQIVND (reference sequence). This CDR3 is built from 13 residues. This CDR3 reads CASSADRGTEAFF. In DNA form, the CDR3 reads TGTGCCAGTAGTGCCGACAGGGGAACTGAAGCTTTCTTT.

The rearrangement links TRBV7-8 to TRBJ1-1; 7 bases are shared with TRBD1. Germline loops: CDR1 SGHVS, CDR2 FQNEAQ. The CDR3 extends over 17 amino acids. Germline trimming cut 3 bases from V and 0 bases from J; bases unmatched to any gene: 10. The CDR3 bases are TGTGCCAGCAGCTTGTGGGACAGCCCTTACATGAACACTGAAGCTTTCTTT. It is translated as CASSLWDSPYMNTEAFF.

This rearrangement joins TRBV4-3 to TRBJ2-2, with D maybe TRBD1 (6 bases). V was shortened by 0 bases and J by 5 bases, with 10 bases between the two germline ends. The CDR3 loop spans 15 amino acids. From germline, CDR1 is LGHNA and CDR2 YSLEER. This chain's CDR3 is CASSQETGRTGELFF. CDR3 DNA sequence: TGCGCCAGCAGCCAAGAAACAGGGAGAACCGGGGAGCTGTTTTTT.

This sequence joins TRBV28 and TRBJ1-2, with 7 nucleotides matching TRBD1. Germline V lookup: CDR1 MDHEN, CDR2 SYDVKM. V was clipped by 6 bases and J by 7 bases; unmatched bases: 11. CDR3 length: 14 residues. The CDR3 protein is CASRHQGGRSGYTF. In nucleotides, the CDR3 is TGTGCCAGCAGACATCAGGGGGGAAGGAGTGGCTACACCTTC.

This chain uses TRBV12-3 or TRBV12-4 with TRBJ2-2, with 9 bases matching TRBD1. With 6 bases clipped from V and 6 bases from J, the junction kept 11 bases outside the gene matches. CDR3 length equals 16 residues. The CDR3 bases are TGTGCCAGCAGCCCCTGGGACAGGGTGGCCTCCGGGGAGCTGTTTTTT. Translated: CASSPWDRVASGELFF.

This chain uses TRBV5-1 with TRBJ1-2; 7 nucleotides line up with TRBD1. This CDR3 has 14 residues. With V trimmed by 1 base and J by 7 bases, 7 bases remained unmatched. The germline gives CDR1 SGHRS, CDR2 YFSETQ. CDR3 loop: CASSLRGDRLGYTF. The CDR3 DNA sequence: TGCGCCAGCAGCTTGAGAGGGGACAGACTTGGCTACACCTTC.

This clonotype has a count of ten or more. J is TRBJ1-6 and V is TRBV20-1; the D is unclear. The CDR3 contains 14 residues. V shed 7 bases and J shed 6 bases, with 16 bases lying between them. Germline assignment: CDR1 DFQATT and CDR2 SNEGSKA (reference sequence). CDR3 region: CSVKSAGGNSPLHF. The CDR3 DNA sequence: TGCAGTGTTAAAAGTGCAGGCGGTAATTCACCCCTCCACTTT.

This CDR3 reads CASSHGAAGASTDTQYF. CDR3 DNA: TGTGCCAGCAGCCACGGAGCCGCAGGGGCTAGCACAGATACGCAGTATTTT. The chain joins TRBV4-2 to TRBJ2-3, with D possibly matching TRBD1 (6 bases). V lost 3 bases and J lost 0, with 16 bases in between. The CDR3 is 17 amino acids. Germline values: CDR1 LGHNA, CDR2 YNFKEQ.

This clonotype has only a few counts. V usage is TRBV11-3 and J usage is TRBJ2-1; 7 bases map to TRBD2. The V gene end was trimmed by 1 base and the J gene end by 5 bases; junction bases not matched to a gene: 8. The CDR3 is 16 amino acids. The V gene's germline CDR1 is SGHNT and CDR2 YENEEA. The CDR3 DNA is TGTGCCAGCAGCTTAGCCCAGGGAGGGTTGAACAATGAGCAGTTCTTC. Translating it yields CASSLAQGGLNNEQFF. The entire variable domain, with the rest obtained from reference TRBV11-3 and TRBJ2-1, is as follows: EAGVVQSPRYKIIEKKQPVAFWCNPISGHNTLYWYLQNLGQGPELLIRYENEEAVDDSQLPKDRFSAERLKGVDSTLKIQPAELGDSAVYLCASSLAQGGLNNEQFFGPGTRLTVL.

This clonotype came up a few times. The rearrangement links TRBV6-5 to TRBJ1-1, with D possibly being TRBD1 (6 bases). V shed 6 bases and J shed 5 bases, with 16 bases lying between them. This CDR3 comprises 14 residues. Germline CDR1 MNHEY, CDR2 SVGAGI. DNA of the CDR3: TGTGCCAGCAGCCGGGACACCGGACGGACTGAAGCTTTCTTT. It specifies CASSRDTGRTEAFF.